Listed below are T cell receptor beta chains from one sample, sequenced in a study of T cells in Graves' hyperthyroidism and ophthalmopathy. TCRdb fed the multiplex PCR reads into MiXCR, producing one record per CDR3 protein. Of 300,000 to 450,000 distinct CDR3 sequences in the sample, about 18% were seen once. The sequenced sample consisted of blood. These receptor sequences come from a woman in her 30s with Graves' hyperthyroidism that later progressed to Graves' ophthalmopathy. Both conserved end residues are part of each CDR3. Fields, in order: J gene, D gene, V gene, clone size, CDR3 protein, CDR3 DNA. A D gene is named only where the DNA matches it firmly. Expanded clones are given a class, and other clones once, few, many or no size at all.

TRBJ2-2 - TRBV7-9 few CASSLAGPLGTGELFF TGTGCCAGCAGCTTGGCAGGGCCTTTGGGCACCGGGGAGCTGTTTTTT
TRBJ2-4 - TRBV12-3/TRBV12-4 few CASMKSLSSAKNIQYF TGTGCCAGCATGAAATCCCTGTCTTCAGCCAAAAACATTCAGTACTTC
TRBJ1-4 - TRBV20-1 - CSAPAGANEKLLF TGCAGTGCTCCCGCAGGAGCTAATGAAAAACTGCTTTTT
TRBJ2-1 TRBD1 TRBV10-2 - CASSERFGTGGYNEQFF TGCGCCAGCAGTGAAAGGTTCGGGACAGGGGGCTACAATGAGCAGTTCTTC
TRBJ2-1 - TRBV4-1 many CASSQAQAFSYNEQFF TGCGCCAGCAGCCAAGCCCAAGCGTTCTCCTACAATGAGCAGTTCTTC
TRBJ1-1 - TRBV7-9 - CASSFRTPGGSTEAFF TGTGCCAGCAGCTTTCGGACACCCGGAGGAAGCACTGAAGCTTTCTTT
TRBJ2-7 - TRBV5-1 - CASSLDTGNGYEQYF TGCGCCAGCAGCTTAGATACAGGGAACGGGTACGAGCAGTACTTC
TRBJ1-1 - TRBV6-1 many CASSLGRIEAFF TGTGCCAGCAGCTTGGGGCGGATCGAAGCTTTCTTT
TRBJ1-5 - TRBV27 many CASSLSLGVQPQHF TGTGCCAGCAGTTTATCGCTAGGGGTTCAGCCCCAGCATTTT
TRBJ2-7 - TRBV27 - CASSDRQGGKYEQYF TGTGCCAGCAGTGACCGGCAGGGGGGCAAATACGAGCAGTACTTC
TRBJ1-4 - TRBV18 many CASSPPSLSEKLFF TGTGCCAGCTCACCACCGAGTTTGAGTGAAAAACTGTTTTTT
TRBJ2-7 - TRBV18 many CASSPPSSYEQYF TGTGCCAGCTCACCCCCGAGCTCCTACGAGCAGTACTTC
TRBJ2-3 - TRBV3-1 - CASSPLRSTDTQYF TGTGCCAGCTCCCCTTTGCGGAGCACAGATACGCAGTATTTT
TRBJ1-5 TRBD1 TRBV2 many CASRHRTGEISQPQHF TGTGCCAGCAGGCATAGGACAGGGGAAATAAGTCAGCCCCAGCATTTT
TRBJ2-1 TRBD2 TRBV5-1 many CASTPGGSEQFF TGCGCCAGCACCCCGGGGGGTAGTGAGCAGTTCTTC
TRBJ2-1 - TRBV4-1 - CASSQVGDMVGNEQFF TGCGCCAGCAGCCAAGTTGGCGACATGGTTGGTAATGAGCAGTTCTTC
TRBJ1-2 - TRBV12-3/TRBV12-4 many CASRTGGGSYGYTF TGTGCCAGCAGGACGGGGGGGGGAAGCTATGGCTACACCTTC
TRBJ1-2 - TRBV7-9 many CASSPPGTKDGYTF TGTGCCAGCAGCCCACCCGGGACAAAAGATGGCTACACCTTC
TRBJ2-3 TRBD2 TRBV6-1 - CASNGLGGPTDTQYF TGTGCCAGCAACGGACTAGGCGGCCCCACAGATACGCAGTATTTT
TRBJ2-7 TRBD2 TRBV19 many CASSWTGTSGSYEQYF TGTGCCAGTAGTTGGACCGGGACTAGCGGTTCCTACGAGCAGTACTTC
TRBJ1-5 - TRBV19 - CASWEGGASQPQHF TGTGCCAGCTGGGAGGGAGGGGCGAGTCAGCCCCAGCATTTT
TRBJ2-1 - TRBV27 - CASQKAGNNEQFF TGTGCCAGCCAAAAAGCGGGTAACAATGAGCAGTTCTTC
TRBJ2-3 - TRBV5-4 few CASSRSGGSGDTQYF TGTGCCAGTAGCCGCAGCGGCGGGTCGGGCGATACGCAGTATTTT
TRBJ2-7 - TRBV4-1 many CASSQDPEYEQYF TGCGCCAGCAGCCAAGATCCAGAATACGAGCAGTACTTC
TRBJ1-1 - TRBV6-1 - CASRDDRRGMNTEAFF TGTGCCAGCAGGGACGATCGCAGGGGCATGAACACTGAAGCTTTCTTT
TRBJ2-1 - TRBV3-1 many CASSPYPQANEQFF TGTGCCAGCAGCCCCTACCCCCAGGCTAATGAGCAGTTCTTC
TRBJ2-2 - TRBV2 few CASRRAIGELFF TGTGCCAGCCGACGGGCGATCGGGGAGCTGTTTTTT
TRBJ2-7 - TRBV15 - CATSRDSGGTEQYF TGTGCCACCAGCAGAGATTCGGGCGGGACCGAGCAGTACTTC
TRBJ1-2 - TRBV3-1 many CASSRDGAYGYTF TGTGCCAGCAGCCGGGACGGAGCCTATGGCTACACCTTC
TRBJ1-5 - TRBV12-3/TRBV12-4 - CASSLLSHGPHQPQHF TGTGCCAGCAGTTTACTTTCACATGGCCCCCATCAGCCCCAGCATTTT
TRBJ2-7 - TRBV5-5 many CASSSGSGEQYF TGTGCCAGCAGCTCCGGGTCCGGCGAGCAGTACTTC
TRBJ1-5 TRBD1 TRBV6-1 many CASSEMEGQAYQPQHF TGTGCCAGCAGTGAAATGGAGGGACAGGCTTATCAGCCCCAGCATTTT
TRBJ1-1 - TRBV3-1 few CTSSQVGGTTNTEAFF TGTACCAGCAGCCAAGTAGGCGGGACAACTAACACTGAAGCTTTCTTT
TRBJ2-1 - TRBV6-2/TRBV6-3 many CASSYPLRDGLPNEQFF TGTGCCAGCAGTTATCCCCTCCGGGACGGCCTACCCAATGAGCAGTTCTTC
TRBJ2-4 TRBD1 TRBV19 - CASSGTGENIQYF TGTGCCAGTAGTGGGACAGGGGAAAACATTCAGTACTTC
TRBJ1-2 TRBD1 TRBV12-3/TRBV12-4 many CASKTRQGLGGYTF TGTGCCAGCAAGACTAGACAGGGTCTAGGCGGCTACACCTTC
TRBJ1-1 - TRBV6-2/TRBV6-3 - CASSYGPRRRGTEAFF TGTGCCAGCAGTTACGGGCCCAGGAGACGGGGCACTGAAGCTTTCTTT
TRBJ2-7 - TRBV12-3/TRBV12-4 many CASGLGSYEQYF TGTGCCAGCGGCCTGGGTTCCTACGAGCAGTACTTC
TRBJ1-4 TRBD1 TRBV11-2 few CASSIGGQGNEKLFF TGTGCCAGCAGCATAGGGGGACAGGGTAATGAAAAACTGTTTTTT
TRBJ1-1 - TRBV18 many CASSPRQVPTEAFF TGTGCCAGCTCGCCAAGACAGGTACCGACTGAAGCTTTCTTT
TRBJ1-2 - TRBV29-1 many CSADTMGKSGYTF TGCAGCGCGGACACAATGGGGAAGAGTGGCTACACCTTC
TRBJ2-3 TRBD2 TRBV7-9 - CASSDSLAGYTGTDTQYF TGTGCCAGCAGCGATTCCCTAGCGGGATATACAGGCACAGATACGCAGTATTTT
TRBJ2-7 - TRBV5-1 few CASSRYADDEQYF TGCGCCAGCAGTAGGTACGCGGACGACGAGCAGTACTTC
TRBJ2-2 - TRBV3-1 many CASSQVGTQGAGELFF TGTGCCAGCAGCCAAGTGGGCACTCAAGGGGCAGGGGAGCTGTTTTTT
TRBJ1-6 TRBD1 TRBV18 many CASSPTGTGSSPLHF TGTGCCAGCTCACCCACCGGGACAGGGTCTTCACCCCTCCACTTT
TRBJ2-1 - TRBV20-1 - CSATQGWYNEQFF TGCAGTGCTACCCAAGGTTGGTACAATGAGCAGTTCTTC
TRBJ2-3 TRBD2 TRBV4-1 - CASSLGTSSDTQYF TGCGCCAGCAGCCTCGGGACTAGCTCAGATACGCAGTATTTT